This entry lists 8 T cell receptor beta chains sequenced from one sample in a study of T cell responses to AZD1222 COVID-19 vaccine. TCRdb's copy holds only in-frame clones and misses some; the assay was immunoSEQ multiplex PCR. The repertoire holds approximately 100,000 clones, with around nine tenths as singletons. The source material was peripheral blood, sampled on day 0 of AZD1222 vaccination. The source of these receptors is an adult in good health.

In DNA, the CDR3 is TGTGCCAGTAGTGGGGGACAGGGGGGCAATCAGCCCCAGCATTTT. This encodes CASSGGQGGNQPQHF. The chain links TRBV19 to TRBJ1-5; 11 bases agree with TRBD1. The V gene's germline CDR1 is LNHDA and CDR2 SQIVND (reference sequence). This CDR3 spans 15 amino acids. The J segment lost 2 bases and the V segment lost 5 bases, leaving 2 bases of the junction unmatched. Combining the CDR3 with reference TRBV19 and TRBJ1-5 gives the whole variable domain DGGITQSPKYLFRKEGQNVTLSCEQNLNHDAMYWYRQDPGQGLRLIYYSQIVNDFQKGDIAEGYSVSREKKESFPLTVTSAQKNPTAFYLCASSGGQGGNQPQHFGDGTRLSIL.

The chain carries TRBV9 and TRBJ2-3; 8 bases are a match to TRBD1. CDR3 length: 15 residues. CDR1 and CDR2 (germline): SGDLS, YYNGEE. The ends lost 3 bases at V and 5 bases at J; junction bases unmatched: 8. The CDR3 region has the DNA TGTGCCAGCAGCGCCGACAGGGGTAACGGAGATACGCAGTATTTT. It translates to CASSADRGNGDTQYF.

This clone was counted a single time. The chain employs TRBV28 and TRBJ1-2; possibly TRBD1 for D (6 bases). This CDR3 is built from 14 residues. Germline V lookup: CDR1 MDHEN, CDR2 SYDVKM. The germline V and J ends were trimmed by 5 bases and 7 bases, with 17 bases remaining between them. The CDR3 DNA sequence: TGTGCCAGCAGTCTACAGGGTGGGTGGTTTGGCTACACCTTC. Its protein is CASSLQGGWFGYTF.

The sample holds one count of this clone. The chain combines TRBV7-6 with TRBJ2-2; 13 nucleotides agree with TRBD2. Germline assignment: CDR1 SGHVS and CDR2 FNYEAQ. This CDR3 has 16 residues. After removal of 1 base from V and 4 bases from J, the junction contained 0 bases not matched to a gene. CDR3 protein: CASSLGLAGGTGELFF. CDR3 coding DNA: TGTGCCAGCAGCTTAGGACTAGCGGGGGGCACCGGGGAGCTGTTTTTT.

The chain employs TRBV3-1 (or the pseudogene TRBV3-2) and TRBJ2-1; D might be TRBD1 (6 bases). Trimming cost V 8 bases and J 2 bases, with 10 bases left between them. This CDR3 spans 13 amino acids. CDR1 and CDR2 from the germline V gene are LGHDT and YNNKEL (reference sequence). Here the CDR3 reads CASSWGPYNEQFF. For the CDR3, the DNA is TGTGCCAGCTCTTGGGGGCCCTACAATGAGCAGTTCTTC.

The chain links TRBV6-5 to TRBJ1-2; perhaps TRBD1 as D (5 bases). V lost 1 base to trimming and J lost 8 bases, with 17 bases between them. Germline V lookup: CDR1 MNHEY, CDR2 SVGAGI. The CDR3 has 15 amino acids. The chain's CDR3 is CASSYFGGYEGGYTF. The CDR3 DNA reads as TGTGCCAGCAGTTACTTTGGAGGCTATGAGGGGGGCTACACCTTC.

The chain uses TRBV20-1 and TRBJ2-7; either TRBD1 or TRBD2 may fit D (6 bases each). This CDR3 region has 11 residues. Trimming took off 6 bases at V and 9 bases at J, with 15 bases between the two ends. CDR1 and CDR2 (germline): DFQATT, SNEGSKA (reference sequence). The CDR3 region is CSATQGGRQYF. In DNA, the CDR3 is TGCAGTGCGACACAGGGAGGAAGGCAGTACTTC.

This clone was recorded a few times. The chain links TRBV10-3 to TRBJ1-2; D gene ambiguous. The germline gives CDR1 ENHRY, CDR2 SYGVKD. There are 14 residues in the CDR3. Trimming took off 7 bases at V and 6 bases at J, with 18 bases between the two ends. The CDR3 coding sequence is TGTGCCATCAATGCCGGGCCAGCAGCCGATGGCTACACCTTC. Translated: CAINAGPAADGYTF.